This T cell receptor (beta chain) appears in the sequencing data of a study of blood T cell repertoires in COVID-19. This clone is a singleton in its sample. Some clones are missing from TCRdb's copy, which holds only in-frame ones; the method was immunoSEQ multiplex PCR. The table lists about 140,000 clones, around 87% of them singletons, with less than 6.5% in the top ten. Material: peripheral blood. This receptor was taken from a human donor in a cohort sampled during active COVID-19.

The CDR3 coding sequence is TGTGCCAGCAGCTTGGGGACAGGGGTGAATCAGCCCCAGCATTTT. Translated, it gives CASSLGTGVNQPQHF. The chain recombines TRBV5-5 with TRBJ1-5; 9 nucleotides agree with TRBD1. The CDR3 extends over 15 amino acids. Germline trimming cut 0 bases from V and 4 bases from J; bases unmatched to any gene: 2. Germline lookup yields CDR1 SGHKS and CDR2 YYEKEE (reference sequence).